This TCR beta chain was found in a study of memory CD4+ T cells and cytomegalovirus serostatus. Single viable CD3+CD4+CD8-CD45RO+ cells were sorted as the memory CD4+ T cells. Sequencing was performed with immunoSEQ multiplex PCR; in TCRdb, only in-frame clones are kept and a portion is missing. The sample shows just over 40,000 clones, about 85% of them seen only once. The length of the CDR3 is 15 residues. The junction had 11 bases not matched to a gene; V was cut back by 6 bases and J by 6 bases. The clonotype comes from an adult in good health and CMV-seronegative. The gene calls are TRBV23-1 and TRBJ2-7; 10 nucleotides line up with TRBD1. TRBV23-1 is placed among ORFs of uncertain function. Input material: memory CD4+ T cells from blood. The CDR3 is CASSYRDRGYCEQYF. CDR3 coding DNA: TGCGCCAGCAGCTACCGGGACAGGGGCTACTGCGAGCAGTACTTC.